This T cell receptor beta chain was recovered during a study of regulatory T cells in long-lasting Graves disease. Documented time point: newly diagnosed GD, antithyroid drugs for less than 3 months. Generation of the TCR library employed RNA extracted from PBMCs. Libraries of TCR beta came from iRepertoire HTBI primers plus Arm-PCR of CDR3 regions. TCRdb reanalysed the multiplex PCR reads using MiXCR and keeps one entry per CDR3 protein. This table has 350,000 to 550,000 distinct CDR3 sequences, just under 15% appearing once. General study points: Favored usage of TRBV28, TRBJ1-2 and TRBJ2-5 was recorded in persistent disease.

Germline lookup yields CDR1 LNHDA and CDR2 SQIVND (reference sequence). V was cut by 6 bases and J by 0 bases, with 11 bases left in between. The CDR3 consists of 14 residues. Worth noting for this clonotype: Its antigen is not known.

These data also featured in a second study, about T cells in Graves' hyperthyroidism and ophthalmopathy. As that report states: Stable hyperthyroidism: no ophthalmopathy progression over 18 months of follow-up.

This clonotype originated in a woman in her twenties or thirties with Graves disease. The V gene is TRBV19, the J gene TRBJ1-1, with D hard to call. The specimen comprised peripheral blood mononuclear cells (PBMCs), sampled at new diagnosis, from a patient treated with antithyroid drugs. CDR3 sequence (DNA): TGTGCCAGTAGCGTGACGGGCCTGAACACTGAAGCTTTCTTT. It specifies CASSVTGLNTEAFF.